One and the same sample provided the 14 T cell receptor beta chains below, sequenced in a study of blood T cell repertoires in COVID-19. The assay was immunoSEQ multiplex PCR, and TCRdb's table has in-frame clones only and misses some. Of fewer than 200,000 clones listed, nearly 90% are singletons. Source material: peripheral blood. The receptors were gathered from a man aged 55 to 70 with active or convalescent COVID-19.

The genes are TRBV27 and TRBJ2-7; D uncertain. CDR3 length: 14 amino acids. V was cut by 6 bases and J by 0 bases, with 12 bases left in between. CDR1 MNHEY and CDR2 SMNVEV come from the germline V gene (reference sequence). The CDR3 spells CASSPGIYSYEQYF. The DNA for the CDR3 is TGTGCCAGCAGCCCAGGTATTTACTCCTACGAGCAGTACTTC.

The rearrangement links TRBV6-6 to TRBJ1-2; 8 bases agree with TRBD1. The J segment lost 7 bases and the V segment lost 3 bases, leaving 7 bases of the junction unmatched. Germline V gene sequence: CDR1 MNHNY, CDR2 SVGAGI (reference sequence). The CDR3 is 14 amino acids. The CDR3 sequence: CASSYWTGSGGYTF. The CDR3 nucleotides are TGTGCCAGCAGTTATTGGACAGGGAGTGGTGGCTACACCTTC.

The chain uses TRBV5-4 and TRBJ2-1; 10 nucleotides agree with TRBD2. V was clipped by 4 bases and J by 7 bases; unmatched bases: 11. CDR1 is SGHNT, CDR2 YYREEE, per germline (reference sequence). This CDR3 has 16 residues. The CDR3 bases are TGTGCCAGCAGCCGAATGAGCGGGGGGGTTGAAAATGAGCAGTTCTTC. Its protein is CASSRMSGGVENEQFF.

The V and J genes are TRBV5-5 and TRBJ2-4, with TRBD2 matching 10 bases. Germline CDR1 SGHKS, CDR2 YYEKEE (reference sequence). The CDR3 is 16 amino acids. V dropped 2 bases and J dropped 1; count of bases not matched to a gene: 3. CDR3 coding DNA: TGTGCCAGCAGCTTAAGCGGGGGGGCGGCCAAAAACATTCAGTACTTC. It is translated as CASSLSGGAAKNIQYF.

The rearrangement joins TRBV21-1 to TRBJ1-1; the table's TRBD1 call for D was not verified on the DNA. TRBV21-1 is marked as a pseudogene. The CDR3 loop spans 15 amino acids. Here the CDR3 reads CASSRDWTDITEAFF. CDR3 nucleotide sequence: TGTGCCAGCAGCCGGGATTGGACAGATATCACTGAAGCTTTCTTT.

The gene calls are TRBV10-3 and TRBJ2-2; D not resolved. V was clipped by 2 bases and J by 3 bases, with 7 bases between them. In germline, CDR1 is ENHRY, CDR2 SYGVKD. The CDR3 is made up of 14 amino acids. The CDR3 DNA sequence: TGTGCCATCAGTGAGGGGCGTGACACCGGGGAGCTGTTTTTT. Translating gives CAISEGRDTGELFF.

The rearrangement uses TRBV5-5 and TRBJ1-5; a possible D gene is TRBD1 (6 bases). The germline V gene has CDR1 SGHKS and CDR2 YYEKEE (reference sequence). Trimming removed 0 bases at V and 6 bases at J, with 13 bases between. The CDR3 covers 15 residues. The CDR3 DNA reads as TGTGCCAGCAGCTTGGATGGGGGCTGGAGTCAGCCCCAGCATTTT. It translates to CASSLDGGWSQPQHF.

The chain combines TRBV5-1 with TRBJ1-1; tentatively, D is TRBD1 (6 bases). The CDR3 is made up of 15 amino acids. Trimming shortened V by 0 bases and J by 5 bases, and 14 bases separated the two germline ends. Germline CDR1 and CDR2: SGHRS and YFSETQ. CDR3 nucleotides: TGCGCCAGCAGCTTGGAGGCGGGGGCAGGGACTGAAGCTTTCTTT. Translation gives CASSLEAGAGTEAFF.

J is TRBJ2-1 and V is TRBV5-1; 7 positions agree with TRBD1. V dropped 4 bases and J dropped 6; count of bases not matched to a gene: 7. The CDR3 totals 14 residues. Germline CDR1 and CDR2: SGHRS and YFSETQ. The CDR3 region has the DNA TGCGCCAGCAGCCCCGGACAGGTTTTCAATGAGCAGTTCTTC. Encoded protein: CASSPGQVFNEQFF.

The chain joins TRBV6-6 to TRBJ1-2, with 8 bases lining up with TRBD1. Germline V gene data show CDR1 as MNHNY and CDR2 as SVGAGI (reference sequence). V lost 4 bases to trimming and J lost 8 bases; unmatched junction nucleotides: 3. The CDR3 has 12 residues. The CDR3 DNA follows: TGTGCCAGCAGTTGGACAGGGAAAGGCTACACCTTC. Its protein is CASSWTGKGYTF.

The sample holds one count of this clone. This rearrangement joins TRBV9 to TRBJ1-6, with 7 bases lining up with TRBD1. Germline CDR1 and CDR2: SGDLS and YYNGEE. CDR3 length equals 15 residues. The trim removed 3 bases at V and 7 bases at J, leaving 7 bases unmatched. The CDR3: CASSAGDSGNSPLHF. CDR3 coding DNA: TGTGCCAGCAGCGCAGGGGACAGTGGGAATTCACCCCTCCACTTT.

V and J are TRBV6-5 and TRBJ1-1; D not resolved. This CDR3 has 13 amino acids. Trimming cost V 6 bases and J 7 bases, with 15 bases left between them. Germline V lookup: CDR1 MNHEY, CDR2 SVGAGI. Written as DNA, the CDR3 is TGTGCCAGCAGAATTTTTGGGGAGTATGAAGCTTTCTTT. Translating gives CASRIFGEYEAFF.

The gene calls are TRBV4-1 and TRBJ2-7, with D possibly TRBD2 on 7 matching bases. The CDR3 is made up of 16 amino acids. The germline V gene encodes CDR1 MGHRA and CDR2 YSYEKL. V was shortened by 1 base and J by 0 bases, with 13 bases between the two germline ends. CDR3 region: CASSQVGRGSSYEQYF. DNA of the CDR3: TGCGCCAGCAGCCAAGTTGGGAGGGGGAGCTCCTACGAGCAGTACTTC.

This chain joins TRBV20-1 and TRBJ2-3, with 7 bases lining up with TRBD2. CDR3 length: 15 residues. V lost 5 bases, J lost 0 bases, and 8 bases stayed unmatched. Germline values: CDR1 DFQATT, CDR2 SNEGSKA (reference sequence). The CDR3 coding sequence is TGCAGTGCTGGTGTGGGGGGGGGAAGCACAGATACGCAGTATTTT. As protein: CSAGVGGGSTDTQYF.